This T cell receptor (beta chain) was sequenced for a study of shared clonotypes between healthy human individuals. The protocol was immunoSEQ multiplex PCR, while the TCRdb copy is restricted to in-frame clones and leaves out a portion. Here the sample spans approximately 240,000 clones, approximately 65% being singletons. With V trimmed by 3 bases and J by 3 bases, 3 bases remained unmatched. Germline V gives CDR1 SGHNT, CDR2 YYREEE (reference sequence). The CDR3 is 13 residues long. This chain uses TRBV5-4 with TRBJ2-7, with 7 bases matching TRBD1. The TCR sequence derives from a man under 40 in good health. The specimen sequenced was memory CD4+ T cells sorted from blood. Specified subset: CD45RA-negative fraction. CDR3 bases: TGTGCCAGCAGCTCCCCAGGGGGCTACGAGCAGTACTTC. Amino acids: CASSSPGGYEQYF.